What follows is one TCR beta chain and its context. The data were produced by immunoSEQ multiplex PCR, yet TCRdb's version contains in-frame clones alone and is incomplete. The sample has 500,000 to 550,000 clones; about four fifths are singletons. This CDR3 has 18 residues. Germline V gene data show CDR1 as SGHVS and CDR2 as FQNEAQ. V dropped 4 bases and J dropped 4; count of bases not matched to a gene: 14. The entry originates in a study of shared T cell receptors in the human thymus. The same sample was also used in a study of human thymus T cells. As that study records: Donors were healthy Finnish infants having corrective surgery for congenital heart defects. Resections were taken during corrective heart surgery, and the thymus tissue came from these.

The TCR was taken from a boy in the first two years of life with a congenital heart defect. Sequencing was carried out using thymocytes. The V call is TRBV7-8, the J call TRBJ2-2; 8 bases agree with TRBD1. CDR3 coding DNA: TGTGCCAGCAGCTCCCGGGACAGGAGATACGGGGGCACCGGGGAGCTGTTTTTT. Translation gives CASSSRDRRYGGTGELFF. The complete variable domain, with remaining parts taken from reference TRBV7-8 and TRBJ2-2, reads GAGVSQSPRYKVAKRGQDVALRCDPISGHVSLFWYQQALGQGPEFLTYFQNEAQLDKSGLPSDRFFAERPEGSVSTLKIQRTQQEDSAVYLCASSSRDRRYGGTGELFFGEGSRLTVL.